What follows describes a single T cell receptor (beta chain). These data are taken from a study of blood T cell repertoires in COVID-19. Background on the study: Nucleic acid was either cDNA or gDNA, and it came from T cells, B-cell-depleted T cells, or PBMCs.

Clones were read by immunoSEQ multiplex PCR, and TCRdb kept only the in-frame ones, dropping some. The data hold roughly 120,000 clones, with about 93% observed a single time. A Seattle source enrolled patients during active infection and followed them longitudinally. This CDR3 spans 13 amino acids. With 1 base removed from V and 7 bases from J, the gap between germline ends came to 10 bases. The source material was peripheral blood. The clonotype was recovered from a middle-aged man with COVID-19, enrolled during active disease. This sequence joins TRBV12-3 or TRBV12-4 and TRBJ1-2, with D unresolved. CDR3 DNA: TGTGCCAGCAGTTTAGGATTGCGGGGTGGCTACACCTTC. Translating gives CASSLGLRGGYTF.